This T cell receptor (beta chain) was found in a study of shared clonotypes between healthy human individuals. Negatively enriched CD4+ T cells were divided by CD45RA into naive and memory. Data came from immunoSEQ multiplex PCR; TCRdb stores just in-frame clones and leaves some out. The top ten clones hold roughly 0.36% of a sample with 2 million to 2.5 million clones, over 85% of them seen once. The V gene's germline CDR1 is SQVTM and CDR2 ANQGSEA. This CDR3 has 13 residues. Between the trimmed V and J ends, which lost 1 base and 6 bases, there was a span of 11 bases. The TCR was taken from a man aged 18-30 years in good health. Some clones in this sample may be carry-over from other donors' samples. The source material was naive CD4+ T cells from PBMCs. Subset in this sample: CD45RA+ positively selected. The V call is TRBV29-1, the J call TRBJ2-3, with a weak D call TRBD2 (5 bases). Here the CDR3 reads CSVEANLADTQYF. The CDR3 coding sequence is TGCAGCGTTGAAGCAAACCTAGCTGATACGCAGTATTTT.